The rows below give T cell receptor beta chains drawn from one sample of a study of blood T cell repertoires in COVID-19. Data came from immunoSEQ multiplex PCR; TCRdb stores just in-frame clones and leaves some out. The sample shows some 8,000 clones, more than 60% of them seen only once. Input material: peripheral blood. Receptor source: a human donor in a cohort sampled during active COVID-19. Each CDR3 is given without its conserved first and last residue. The size field is filled for only some rows; it gives once, few, many or a size class.

>TRBJ2-2|NA|TRBV9
ASSVGLAGTGELF
>TRBJ2-1|once|TRBV10-3
AISEGAGTNEQF
>TRBJ2-3|NA|TRBV4-1
ASSQEEGAGRSTDTQY
>TRBJ2-3|NA|TRBV9
ASSVDGNGDTQY
>TRBJ2-3|NA|TRBV28
ASTSGGLHTDTQY
>TRBJ1-2|NA|TRBV4-2
ASSQGQNYGYT
>TRBJ2-7|NA|TRBV7-2
ASSPKLAGGLQY
>TRBJ2-5|NA|TRBV13
ASSLRGRETQY
>TRBJ1-5|NA|TRBV28
ASTFDRVYGNQPQH
>TRBJ2-2|NA|TRBV6-5
ASSYRVGRKLF
>TRBJ2-7|few|TRBV7-2
ASSSTGKAYEQY
>TRBJ2-4|NA|TRBV28
ASSRGTTRGDIQY
>TRBJ2-7|once|TRBV28
ASSLVGILSSYEQY
>TRBJ1-5|NA|TRBV6-2/TRBV6-3
ASSTYDRPNQPQH
>TRBJ2-7|NA|TRBV12-3/TRBV12-4
ASGQGAYEQY
>TRBJ2-3|NA|TRBV7-9
ASSTGRRAEPRAWGTDTQY
>TRBJ2-7|few|TRBV11-2
ASSWGRAYEQY
>TRBJ1-5|large|TRBV10-1
ASRDTVRVAQPQH
>TRBJ2-2|NA|TRBV24-1
ATRGGRGTGELF
>TRBJ1-2|NA|TRBV6-5
ASSYTVGGVDGYT
>TRBJ2-5|NA|TRBV13
ASSLASQETQY
>TRBJ1-6|NA|TRBV27
ASSLSTGSSYNSPLH
>TRBJ1-4|NA|TRBV11-1
ASSLSHGPEREKLF
>TRBJ2-7|NA|TRBV9
ASSPQNGLAGYEQY
>TRBJ1-5|NA|TRBV6-6
ASSPRAGGRLNQPQH
>TRBJ2-3|NA|TRBV19
ASLDSTDTQY
>TRBJ2-1|NA|TRBV7-9
ATSTSGRQGEQF
>TRBJ2-1|NA|TRBV7-2
ASSSSGRSYNEQF
>TRBJ2-5|once|TRBV7-6
ASSLGQKGVETQY
>TRBJ1-3|NA|TRBV9
ASSVAGGNTIY
>TRBJ2-7|few|TRBV13
ASSRGQGLVEQY
>TRBJ2-5|NA|TRBV7-9
ASSLGVRETQY
>TRBJ2-5|NA|TRBV7-9
ASSLGPPEETQY
>TRBJ1-1|NA|TRBV10-2
ASSTGQENTEAF
>TRBJ2-2|few|TRBV2
ASRDRELF
>TRBJ2-3|NA|TRBV4-2
ASSLGDRGRSTDTQY
>TRBJ2-1|once|TRBV6-1
ASSEAGGNNEQF
>TRBJ2-1|NA|TRBV13
ASSLGIAGALGHEQF
>TRBJ2-5|NA|TRBV27
ASGQNRDWTQY
>TRBJ2-3|few|TRBV4-1
ASSQGLASTDTQY
>TRBJ2-3|NA|TRBV10-3
AIRMGGRGRADTQY
>TRBJ2-2|NA|TRBV7-8
ASSLRRGSTGELF
>TRBJ2-2|few|TRBV24-1
ATSDFSGFGATGELF
>TRBJ2-7|NA|TRBV12-5
ASGLGSQGPFEQY
>TRBJ2-7|NA|TRBV28
ASSISGIGSYEQY
>TRBJ1-1|NA|TRBV7-8
ASSLGLLNTEAF
>TRBJ2-3|once|TRBV9
ASSVGLASTDTQY
>TRBJ2-1|NA|TRBV18
ASSPRGGTEQF
>TRBJ2-7|NA|TRBV27
ASSLRGQGATYEQY
>TRBJ2-7|NA|TRBV5-5
ASSGGTSGIYEQY
>TRBJ1-5|NA|TRBV21-1
ASSKERARCQPQH
>TRBJ2-3|NA|TRBV7-2
ASSAGRGSTDTQY